Shown below are 7 T cell receptor beta chains from a single sample sequenced in a study of T cell changes during pregnancy in multiple sclerosis. The assay was immunoSEQ multiplex PCR, and TCRdb's table has in-frame clones only and misses some. Here the sample spans roughly 100,000 clones, roughly 91% being singletons. This sample comprised peripheral blood, obtained after pregnancy. The source of these receptors is a female donor in good health, enrolled as a control in a pregnancy study.

The rearrangement uses TRBV6-5 and TRBJ2-2; D is possibly TRBD2 (6 bases). In germline, CDR1 is MNHEY, CDR2 SVGAGI. This CDR3 is 14 amino acids long. V was trimmed by 0 bases and J by 6 bases, leaving 8 bases between them. The CDR3 is CASSYSTSPGELFF. The DNA of the CDR3 is TGTGCCAGCAGTTACTCGACTAGTCCCGGGGAGCTGTTTTTT.

The rearrangement links TRBV6-1 to TRBJ1-1; D perhaps matches TRBD1 (5 bases). The CDR3 is 14 amino acids. CDR1 is MNHNS, CDR2 SASEGT, per germline. V lost 6 bases to trimming and J lost 3 bases, with 14 bases between them. The CDR3 loop reads CASRPVMGHTEAFF. The DNA for the CDR3 is TGTGCCAGCAGGCCAGTGATGGGGCACACTGAAGCTTTCTTT.

The V gene is TRBV7-6, the J gene TRBJ1-6; 10 bases agree with TRBD1. CDR1 SGHVS and CDR2 FNYEAQ come from the germline V gene. V dropped 1 base and J dropped 1; count of bases not matched to a gene: 4. The CDR3 totals 18 residues. CDR3 nucleotide sequence: TGTGCCAGCAGCTTAGGGACAGGGGGTAGGTCCTATAATTCACCCCTCCACTTT. This sequence encodes CASSLGTGGRSYNSPLHF.

This chain links TRBV4-1 with TRBJ2-7; D ambiguous. The V gene lost 0 bases and the J gene lost 10 bases, with 13 bases spanning the gap. The CDR3 is 13 residues long. Germline V gene data show CDR1 as MGHRA and CDR2 as YSYEKL. CDR3 DNA sequence: TGCGCCAGCAGCCAAGACATTGGCAGTTCCCAGTACTTC. Its protein product is CASSQDIGSSQYF.

The J gene is TRBJ2-2, the V gene TRBV2; 11 bases map to TRBD1. This CDR3 contains 20 residues. V was pared by 1 base and J by 2 bases, with 12 bases of the junction left unmatched. Germline assignment: CDR1 SNHLY and CDR2 FYNNEI. The CDR3 protein is CASSEVAVGTGGFNTGELFF. As DNA, the CDR3 is TGTGCCAGCAGTGAAGTGGCAGTAGGGACAGGGGGTTTTAACACCGGGGAGCTGTTTTTT.

The rearrangement uses TRBV6-5 and TRBJ1-1; TRBD1 matches at 10 bases. This CDR3 region has 16 residues. V lost 2 bases and J lost 5; bases outside the gene matches: 8. The germline V gene has CDR1 MNHEY and CDR2 SVGAGI. The CDR3 region is CASSYAGTGVRTEAFF. The CDR3, as DNA: TGTGCCAGCAGTTACGCCGGGACAGGGGTTCGGACTGAAGCTTTCTTT.

The chain has TRBV6-6 and TRBJ2-5; D is possibly TRBD1 (6 bases). The J call is doubtful: the DNA matches TRBJ2-7 better. This CDR3 region has 13 residues. CDR1 is MNHNY, CDR2 SVGAGI, per germline (reference sequence). In DNA form, the CDR3 reads TGTGCCAGCAGTAAGGACAGCTCCTACGAGCAGTACTTC. The encoded protein is CASSKDSSYEQYF.